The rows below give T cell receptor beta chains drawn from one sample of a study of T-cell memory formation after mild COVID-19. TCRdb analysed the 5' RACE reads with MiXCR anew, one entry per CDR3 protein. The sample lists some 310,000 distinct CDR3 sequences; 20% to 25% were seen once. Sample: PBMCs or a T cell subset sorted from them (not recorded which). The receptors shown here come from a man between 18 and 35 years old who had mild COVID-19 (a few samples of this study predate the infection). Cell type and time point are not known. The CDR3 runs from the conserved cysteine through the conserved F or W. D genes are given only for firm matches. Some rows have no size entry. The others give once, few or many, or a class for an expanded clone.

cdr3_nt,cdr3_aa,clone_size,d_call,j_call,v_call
TGCGCCAGCAGCTCTATACAGGGGGCCGTCAGTGAGCAGTTCTTC,CASSSIQGAVSEQFF,few,TRBD1,TRBJ2-1,TRBV5-1
TGTGCCAGCAGTTACGACAGATTTTTCACAGATACGCAGTATTTT,CASSYDRFFTDTQYF,few,.,TRBJ2-3,TRBV12-3/TRBV12-4
TGCGCCAGCAGCTTGGTGCAGCAGAACACTGAAGCTTTCTTT,CASSLVQQNTEAFF,many,.,TRBJ1-1,TRBV5-1
TGTGCCAGCTCGCCGACAACTGAAGCTTTCTTT,CASSPTTEAFF,few,.,TRBJ1-1,TRBV18
TGTGCCAGCAGCCCTCCCCCGACAGGGTCTGAGACCCAGTACTTC,CASSPPPTGSETQYF,.,TRBD1,TRBJ2-5,TRBV3-1
TGTGCCAGCAGCTTGCTCAGACTTAACTATGGCTACACCTTC,CASSLLRLNYGYTF,.,.,TRBJ1-2,TRBV5-6
TGTGCCAGCAGCCTAACAGGGGGACTTCAGCCCCAGCATTTT,CASSLTGGLQPQHF,.,TRBD1,TRBJ1-5,TRBV12-3/TRBV12-4
TGTGCCAGCAGCTCCCCTAGCGTAGCGTTCACCGGGGAGCTGTTTTTT,CASSSPSVAFTGELFF,many,.,TRBJ2-2,TRBV7-9
TGTGCCAGCATCGGGACAGGCGTTAATTCACCCCTCCACTTT,CASIGTGVNSPLHF,.,TRBD1,TRBJ1-6,TRBV6-2/TRBV6-3
TGTGCCAGCTGTGAAGTGGTGGGGACATACCCCCCAGATACGCAGTATTTT,CASCEVVGTYPPDTQYF,many,.,TRBJ2-3,TRBV6-1
TGTGCCACCAGCAGAGATCACCCAGCCTTGAACACCATATATTTT,CATSRDHPALNTIYF,few,.,TRBJ1-3,TRBV15
TGCGCCAGCAGCCCGAGGGGGGCCCTGGATGAAGCTTTCTTT,CASSPRGALDEAFF,many,.,TRBJ1-1,TRBV4-1
TGTGCCAGCAGCCGACTAGCGGGGGGGTTCAATGAGCAGTTCTTC,CASSRLAGGFNEQFF,.,TRBD2,TRBJ2-1,TRBV6-5
TGTGCCACCAGCAGCGACAGGGTATCGAACACCGGGGAGCTGTTTTTT,CATSSDRVSNTGELFF,few,TRBD1,TRBJ2-2,TRBV15
TGTGCCAGCAGCTTAACGCCGGACAGGGCTTACACCGGGGAGCTGTTTTTT,CASSLTPDRAYTGELFF,many,TRBD1,TRBJ2-2,TRBV7-3
TGCGCCAGCAGCCCTCCGGAGGGTAATTCACCCCTCCACTTT,CASSPPEGNSPLHF,many,.,TRBJ1-6,TRBV5-1
TGTGCCAGCAGCGCCGACAGCTCCAATTCACCCCTCCACTTT,CASSADSSNSPLHF,few,.,TRBJ1-6,TRBV9
TGCGCCAGCAGCCAAGTTCCAGGGGGGGGAGAGACCCAGTACTTC,CASSQVPGGGETQYF,.,.,TRBJ2-5,TRBV4-3
TGTGCCAGCAGCCCCCCGAAGTTGGGAAGGCCGTTCGGGGAGCTGTTTTTT,CASSPPKLGRPFGELFF,many,.,TRBJ2-2,TRBV7-9
TGCAGTGCTAGACCCCTTAGGACAGAGGGCTCACCCCTCCACTTT,CSARPLRTEGSPLHF,few,.,TRBJ1-6,TRBV20-1
TGTGCCAGCAGTCAACAGGGGACGGGGAATCAGCCCCAGCATTTT,CASSQQGTGNQPQHF,many,TRBD1,TRBJ1-5,TRBV12-3/TRBV12-4
TGTGCCAGCAGTTCTTTTGCCAGGGGAGGAGGTGAAGCTTTCTTT,CASSSFARGGGEAFF,.,.,TRBJ1-1,TRBV6-5
TGTGCCAGCAGCCAAACGGGGTCTGAAGCTTTCTTT,CASSQTGSEAFF,.,.,TRBJ1-1,TRBV3-2
TGCGCCAGCAGCCAAGGCGCCGGGACAGGGGAATTCTTGAGGAAAGAGACCCAGTACTTC,CASSQGAGTGEFLRKETQYF,few,TRBD1,TRBJ2-5,TRBV4-1
TGCGCCAGCAGCCGCTCCACGGGAGGGGTCGGCACTGAAGCTTTCTTT,CASSRSTGGVGTEAFF,.,.,TRBJ1-1,TRBV4-1
TGTGCCACCAGTGATTTAGCTGAGAGCACAGATACGCAGTATTTT,CATSDLAESTDTQYF,.,.,TRBJ2-3,TRBV24-1
TGTGCCAGCAGCCTCCCGGCGGGGGGGCCCGATACGCAGTATTTT,CASSLPAGGPDTQYF,.,TRBD2,TRBJ2-3,TRBV7-8
TGTGCCAGCAGCCCCGTAAGAGGAGTTGACTATGGCTACACCTTC,CASSPVRGVDYGYTF,.,.,TRBJ1-2,TRBV14
TGTGCCAGCAGTGATAGGGCCCGAGGGGAGACCCAGTACTTC,CASSDRARGETQYF,.,.,TRBJ2-5,TRBV6-1
TGCGCCAGCAGCTTGCGGGACTCGAACACCGGGGAGCTGTTTTTT,CASSLRDSNTGELFF,few,.,TRBJ2-2,TRBV5-1
TGTGCCAGCAGCGTAGCGGGGGGGCACACAGATACGCAGTATTTT,CASSVAGGHTDTQYF,few,TRBD2,TRBJ2-3,TRBV7-2
TGTGCCAGCAGGAAGGGAGCGGGGGAAGAGACCCAGTACTTC,CASRKGAGEETQYF,few,TRBD2,TRBJ2-5,TRBV6-5
TGCGCCAGCAGCCAAGAATTAGGGTCCTACGAGCAGTACTTC,CASSQELGSYEQYF,few,.,TRBJ2-7,TRBV4-1
TGTGCCAGCAGTGAAGAGAGGGGCGCGACCCAGTACTTC,CASSEERGATQYF,few,.,TRBJ2-5,TRBV2
TGTGCCAGCAATATGGGCCCTAGCAGCCACGAGCAGTACTTC,CASNMGPSSHEQYF,few,.,TRBJ2-7,TRBV6-2/TRBV6-3
TGCGCCAGCAGCAGCTCCGGGACAGGGGGGGGAGAGACCCAGTACTTC,CASSSSGTGGGETQYF,.,TRBD1,TRBJ2-5,TRBV5-1
TGCGCCAGCAGCTTCCAGAGCTCTATCTACACCTTC,CASSFQSSIYTF,.,.,TRBJ1-2,TRBV5-1
TGTGCCAGCAGCTTCACAGGGGAATCTGAAGCTTTCTTT,CASSFTGESEAFF,.,TRBD1,TRBJ1-1,TRBV7-9
TGCGCCAGCAGCCCTGGACAGGCTCGATGGCAGTACTTC,CASSPGQARWQYF,.,TRBD1,TRBJ2-7,TRBV4-1
TGCGCCAGCAGCCCGGACAGGGGGGATGCTTTCTTT,CASSPDRGDAFF,.,TRBD1,TRBJ1-1,TRBV5-1
TGTGCCAGCAGTGATCTAGACCTATCACCCCTCCACTTT,CASSDLDLSPLHF,.,.,TRBJ1-6,TRBV6-1
TGTGCCAGCAGCTACCCGGGACAGGGAAATGGCTACACCTTC,CASSYPGQGNGYTF,few,TRBD1,TRBJ1-2,TRBV7-2
TGTGCCAGCAGCCCCACACAGGGGTCGCTACCCCAGCATTTT,CASSPTQGSLPQHF,few,TRBD1,TRBJ1-5,TRBV7-2
TGTGCCAGCCGGTTAGGGACAGCCTTGAGCAATCAGCCCCAGCATTTT,CASRLGTALSNQPQHF,few,TRBD1,TRBJ1-5,TRBV19
TGTGCCAGCAGTTATTCCGGGGCCAAAAACATTCAGTACTTC,CASSYSGAKNIQYF,few,.,TRBJ2-4,TRBV6-5
TGTGCCAGCAGCTTCCCAGGGTCGGGGGATTCACCCCTCCACTTT,CASSFPGSGDSPLHF,.,.,TRBJ1-6,TRBV7-8
TGTGCCAGCAGCTTGGCCGGGCAGGGTGTGGGAATAGGATCACCCCTCCACTTT,CASSLAGQGVGIGSPLHF,.,.,TRBJ1-6,TRBV5-4
TGCAGTGCTAGGACAGGGGGGTTTAGCAATCAGCCCCAGCATTTT,CSARTGGFSNQPQHF,.,TRBD1,TRBJ1-5,TRBV20-1
TGTGCCAGCAGCCGGGACAGGGAGTACAATGAGCAGTTCTTC,CASSRDREYNEQFF,.,TRBD1,TRBJ2-1,TRBV2
TGTGCCAGCTCACTCACATTGGGGGACGAGCAGTACTTC,CASSLTLGDEQYF,.,.,TRBJ2-7,TRBV18
TGTGCCAGCAGTTACGCCCCGGGACAGGGTAAGGATGAGCAGTTCTTC,CASSYAPGQGKDEQFF,.,TRBD1,TRBJ2-1,TRBV6-5
TGTGCCACCAGCAGAGATCGGACTAGCCATGAGCAGTTCTTC,CATSRDRTSHEQFF,few,TRBD2,TRBJ2-1,TRBV15